The T cell receptor (beta chain) under discussion was sequenced for a study of CD4 and CD8 cells across lung adenocarcinoma regions. The patients had localized lung adenocarcinoma, a non-small cell subtype. Germline V gene lookup returns CDR1 ENHRY and CDR2 SYGVKD. This CDR3 spans 14 amino acids. TCRdb called the PCR reads again in MiXCR, with one record for every CDR3 protein. The sample lists 18,000 or so distinct CDR3 sequences; roughly 51% were seen once. The source of this sequence is a female donor with lung adenocarcinoma. The CD4 and CD8 labels of this study may be unreliable. The rearrangement joins TRBV10-3 to TRBJ2-5; D may be TRBD2 (6 bases). The sequencing input was CD8+ T cells from the center of a lung tumor. The CDR3: CAGTGSGGQETQYF. CDR3 DNA: TGTGCGGGCACCGGGAGCGGTGGCCAAGAGACCCAGTACTTC.